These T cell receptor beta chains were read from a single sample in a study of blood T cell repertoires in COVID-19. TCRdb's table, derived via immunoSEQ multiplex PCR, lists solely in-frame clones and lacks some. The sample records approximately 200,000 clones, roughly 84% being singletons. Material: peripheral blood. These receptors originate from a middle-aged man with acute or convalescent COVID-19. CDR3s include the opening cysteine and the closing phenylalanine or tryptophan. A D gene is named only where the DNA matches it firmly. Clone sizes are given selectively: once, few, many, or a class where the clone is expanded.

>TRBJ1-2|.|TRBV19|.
TGTGCCAGTAGTAGGGTCAGGAACTATGGCTACACCTTC
CASSRVRNYGYTF
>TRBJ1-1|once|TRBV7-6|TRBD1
TGTGCCAGCAGCTTAGGGTCAGGGGGCGGAAACACTGAAGCTTTCTTT
CASSLGSGGGNTEAFF
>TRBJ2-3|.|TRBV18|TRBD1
TGTGCCAGCTCAGGTTTACAGGGGGCTAGAGATACGCAGTATTTT
CASSGLQGARDTQYF
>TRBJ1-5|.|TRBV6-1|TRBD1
TGTGCCAGCAGTGACGGACAGGGCTACAATCAGCCCCAGCATTTT
CASSDGQGYNQPQHF
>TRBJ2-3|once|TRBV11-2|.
TGTGCCAGCAGCATTAGAGGCCGGGATACGCAGTATTTT
CASSIRGRDTQYF
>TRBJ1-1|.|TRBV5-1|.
TGCGCCAGCAGCTTGGACGGGATGAACACTGAAGCTTTCTTT
CASSLDGMNTEAFF
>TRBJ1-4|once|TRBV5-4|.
TGTGCCAGCAGCCCGGGGGGGTTGACTAATGAAAAACTGTTTTTT
CASSPGGLTNEKLFF
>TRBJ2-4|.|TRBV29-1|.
TGCAGTAACCCTAGTACACGGTTAGCCAAAAACATTCAGTACTTC
CSNPSTRLAKNIQYF
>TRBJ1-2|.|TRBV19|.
TGTGCCAGTAGTATTAACAGCCTCTTCTATGGCTACACCTTC
CASSINSLFYGYTF
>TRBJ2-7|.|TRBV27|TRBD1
TGTGCCAGCAGTTTATCCAGACAGGGGGCCACTATCTACGAGCAGTACTTC
CASSLSRQGATIYEQYF
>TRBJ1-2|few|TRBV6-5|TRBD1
TGTGCCAGCAGTACACCGACAGGGGGCAGCTATGGCTACACCTTC
CASSTPTGGSYGYTF
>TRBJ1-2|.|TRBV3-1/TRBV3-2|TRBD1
TGTGCCAGCAGCCGAAATGGACAGGCTTTTGGCTACACCTTC
CASSRNGQAFGYTF
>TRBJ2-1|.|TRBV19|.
TGTGCCAGTAGTAGTTCTACTGCCGCCTACAATGAGCAGTTCTTC
CASSSSTAAYNEQFF
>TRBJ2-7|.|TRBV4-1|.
TGCGCCAGCAGCCAAGATGCGGGGTCTCTCCTACGGGAGCAGTACTTC
CASSQDAGSLLREQYF
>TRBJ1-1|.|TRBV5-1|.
TGCGCCAGCGGCCATGAGAACACTGAAGCTTTCTTT
CASGHENTEAFF
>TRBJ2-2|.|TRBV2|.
TGTGCCACCAGGAGCACCAGGGCGAACACCGGGGAGCTGTTTTTT
CATRSTRANTGELFF
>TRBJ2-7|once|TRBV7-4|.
TGTGCCAGCAGCAAACAGGGGGACTACTACGAGCAGTACTTC
CASSKQGDYYEQYF
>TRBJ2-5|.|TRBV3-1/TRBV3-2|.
TGTGCCAGCAGCCAAGATATTAGGAGGGAGACCCAGTACTTC
CASSQDIRRETQYF
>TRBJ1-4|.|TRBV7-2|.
TGTGCCAGCAGCTTGTTGAGTAATGAAAAACTGTTTTTT
CASSLLSNEKLFF
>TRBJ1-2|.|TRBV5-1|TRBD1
TGCGCCAGCAGCCCGGGGGACAGGCGATTTTATGGCTACACCTTC
CASSPGDRRFYGYTF
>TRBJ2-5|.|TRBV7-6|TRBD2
TGTGCCAGCAGCTTAGGGGTAGCGGGGGGACAAGAGACCCAGTACTTC
CASSLGVAGGQETQYF
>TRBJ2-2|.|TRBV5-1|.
TGCGCCAGCAGCCCCGACAGTCGTGGCACCGGGGAGCTGTTTTTT
CASSPDSRGTGELFF
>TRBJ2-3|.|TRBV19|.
TGTGCCAGTAGTATAAACGCGGATACGCAGTATTTT
CASSINADTQYF
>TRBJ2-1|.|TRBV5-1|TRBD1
TGCGCCAGCAGCCCGGGACAGGCAAAGTTCTATGAGCAGTTCTTC
CASSPGQAKFYEQFF
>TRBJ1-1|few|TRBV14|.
TGTGCCAGCAGCCAAGATCAGGGAATATCCACTGAAGCTTTCTTT
CASSQDQGISTEAFF
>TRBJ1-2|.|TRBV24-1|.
TGTGCCACTTCAGGGTTGGGCTATGGCTACACCTTC
CATSGLGYGYTF
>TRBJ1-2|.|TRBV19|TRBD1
TGTGCCAGTAGTAAGGGGACAGGGGGCTTTGGCTATGGCTACACCTTC
CASSKGTGGFGYGYTF
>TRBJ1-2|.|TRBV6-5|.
TGTGCCAGCAGTTTAGACGGGTATGGCTACACCTTC
CASSLDGYGYTF
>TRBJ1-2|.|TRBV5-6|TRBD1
TGTGCCAGCAGCTTGGGACAGGGAAAGAACTATGGCTACACCTTC
CASSLGQGKNYGYTF
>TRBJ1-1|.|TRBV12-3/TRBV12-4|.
TGTGCCAGCAGCTTTAGTTCTTTCTTGGAAGCTTTCTTT
CASSFSSFLEAFF
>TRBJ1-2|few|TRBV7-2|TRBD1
TGTGCCAGCAGCTTAGGGGGACAGGGCGGTGGCTACACCTTC
CASSLGGQGGGYTF
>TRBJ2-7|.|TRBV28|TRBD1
TGTGCCAGCAGCTCTACAGGGGGCGCCATCCCTTACGAGCAGTACTTC
CASSSTGGAIPYEQYF
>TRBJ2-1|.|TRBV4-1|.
TGCGCCAGCAGCCAAGGTTGGGGGCCAGAGCAGTTCTTC
CASSQGWGPEQFF
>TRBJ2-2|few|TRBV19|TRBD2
TGTGCCAGTAGGTCAGCGGGGGGGACCGGAACCGGGGAGCTGTTTTTT
CASRSAGGTGTGELFF
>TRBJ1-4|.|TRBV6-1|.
TGTGCCAGCAGTGAGGGAGGTACTAATGAAAAACTGTTTTTT
CASSEGGTNEKLFF
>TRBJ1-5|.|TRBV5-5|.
TGTGCCAGCAGCTTGGGGGCGATGGGTAGCAATCAGCCCCAGCATTTT
CASSLGAMGSNQPQHF
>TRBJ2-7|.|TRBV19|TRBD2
TGTGCCAGTAGCCCCACTAGCGGGCGCACCGAGCAGTACTTC
CASSPTSGRTEQYF
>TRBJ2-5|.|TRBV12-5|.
TGTGCTAGTGGACCAGGGACTTTGGTTTTGGGAGAGACCCAGTACTTC
CASGPGTLVLGETQYF
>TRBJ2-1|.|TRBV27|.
TGTGCCAGCAGTCAACAGGGGGGGACGGATGAGCAGTTCTTC
CASSQQGGTDEQFF
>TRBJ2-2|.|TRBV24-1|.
TGTGCCACCAGTGATGGGCGGGACCCCCTCAGGGAGCTGTTTTTT
CATSDGRDPLRELFF
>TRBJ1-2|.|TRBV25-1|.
TGTGCCAGCAGTGAGCAGGGATGGGGCTACACCTTC
CASSEQGWGYTF